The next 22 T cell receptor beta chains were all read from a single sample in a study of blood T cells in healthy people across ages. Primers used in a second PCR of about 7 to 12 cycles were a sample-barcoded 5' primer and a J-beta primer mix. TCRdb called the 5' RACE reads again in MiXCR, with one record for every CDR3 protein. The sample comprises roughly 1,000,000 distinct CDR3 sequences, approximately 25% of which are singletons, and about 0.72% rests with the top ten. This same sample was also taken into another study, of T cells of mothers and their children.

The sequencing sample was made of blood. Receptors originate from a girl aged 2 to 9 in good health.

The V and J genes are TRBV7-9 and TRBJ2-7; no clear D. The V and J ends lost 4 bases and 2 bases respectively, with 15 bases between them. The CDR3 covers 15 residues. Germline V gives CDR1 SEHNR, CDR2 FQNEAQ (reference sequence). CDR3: CASSSLWTATYEQYF. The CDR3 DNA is TGTGCCAGCAGCTCACTATGGACGGCCACCTACGAGCAGTACTTC.

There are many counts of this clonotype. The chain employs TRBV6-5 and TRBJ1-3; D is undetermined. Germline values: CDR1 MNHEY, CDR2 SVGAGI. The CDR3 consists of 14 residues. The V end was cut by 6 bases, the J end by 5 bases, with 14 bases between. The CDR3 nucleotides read TGTGCCAGCAGCGACCCTAAGGGTCGAAACACCATATATTTT. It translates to CASSDPKGRNTIYF.

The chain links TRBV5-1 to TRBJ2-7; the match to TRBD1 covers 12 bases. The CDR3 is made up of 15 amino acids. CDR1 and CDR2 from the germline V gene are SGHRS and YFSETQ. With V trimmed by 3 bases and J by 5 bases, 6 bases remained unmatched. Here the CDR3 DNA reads TGCGCCAGCAGCTGGGGGACAGGGGGCATTGACGAGCAGTACTTC. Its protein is CASSWGTGGIDEQYF.

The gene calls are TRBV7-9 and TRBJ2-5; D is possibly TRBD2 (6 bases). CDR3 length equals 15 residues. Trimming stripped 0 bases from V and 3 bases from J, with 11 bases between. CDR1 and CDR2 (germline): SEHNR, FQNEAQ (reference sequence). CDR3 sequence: CASSLARGEEETQYF. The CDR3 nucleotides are TGTGCCAGCAGCTTAGCGCGGGGCGAAGAAGAGACCCAGTACTTC.

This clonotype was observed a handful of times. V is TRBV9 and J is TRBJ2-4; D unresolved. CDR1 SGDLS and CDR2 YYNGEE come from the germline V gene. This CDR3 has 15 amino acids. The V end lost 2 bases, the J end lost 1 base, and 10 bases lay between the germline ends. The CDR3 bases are TGTGCCAGCAGCGTCTTTCTAGACGCCAAAAACATTCAGTACTTC. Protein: CASSVFLDAKNIQYF.

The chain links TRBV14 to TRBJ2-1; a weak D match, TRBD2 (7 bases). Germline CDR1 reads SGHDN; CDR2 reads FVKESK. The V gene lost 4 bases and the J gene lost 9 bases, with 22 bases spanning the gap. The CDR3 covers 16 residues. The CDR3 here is CASSLLPGAGEGEQFF. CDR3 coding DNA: TGTGCCAGCAGCCTCCTTCCGGGGGCGGGAGAGGGTGAGCAGTTCTTC.

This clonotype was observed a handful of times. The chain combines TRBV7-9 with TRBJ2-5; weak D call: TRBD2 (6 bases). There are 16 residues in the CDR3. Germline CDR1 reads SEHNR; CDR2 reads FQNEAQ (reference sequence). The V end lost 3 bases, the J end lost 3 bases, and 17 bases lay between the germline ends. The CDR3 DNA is TGTGCCAGCAGCTTGTCAATCCGGGACTCAGAAGAGACCCAGTACTTC. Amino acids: CASSLSIRDSEETQYF.

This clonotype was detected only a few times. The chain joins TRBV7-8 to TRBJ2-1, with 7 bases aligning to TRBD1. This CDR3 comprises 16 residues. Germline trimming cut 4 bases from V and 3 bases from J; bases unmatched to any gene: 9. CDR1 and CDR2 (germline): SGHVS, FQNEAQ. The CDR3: CASSSDRSRFYNEQFF. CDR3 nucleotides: TGTGCCAGCAGCTCGGACAGGTCAAGGTTCTACAATGAGCAGTTCTTC.

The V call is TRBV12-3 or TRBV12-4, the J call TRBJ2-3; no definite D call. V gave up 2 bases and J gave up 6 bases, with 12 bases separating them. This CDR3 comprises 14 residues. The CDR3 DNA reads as TGTGCCAGCAGTTTATCTCCTAGATCTGATACGCAGTATTTT. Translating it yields CASSLSPRSDTQYF.

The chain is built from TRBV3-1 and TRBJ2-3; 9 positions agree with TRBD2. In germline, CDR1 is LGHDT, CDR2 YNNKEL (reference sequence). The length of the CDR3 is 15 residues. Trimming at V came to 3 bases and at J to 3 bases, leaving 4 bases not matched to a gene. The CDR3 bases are TGTGCCAGCAGCCACGGCGGGAGGGGAACAGATACGCAGTATTTT. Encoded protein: CASSHGGRGTDTQYF.

The DNA for the CDR3 is TGTGCCAGCAGCTCCGATCCCTACACCGGGGAGCTGTTTTTT. This encodes CASSSDPYTGELFF. The J gene is TRBJ2-2, the V gene TRBV11-1; D is unclear. Germline assignment: CDR1 SGHAT and CDR2 FQDESV (reference sequence). V was pared by 4 bases and J by 3 bases, with 9 bases between. CDR3 length equals 14 residues.

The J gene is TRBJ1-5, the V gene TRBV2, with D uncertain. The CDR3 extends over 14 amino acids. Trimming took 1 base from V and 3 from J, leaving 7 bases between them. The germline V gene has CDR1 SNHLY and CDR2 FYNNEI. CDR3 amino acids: CASSEVGSNQPQHF. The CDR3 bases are TGTGCCAGCAGTGAAGTAGGGTCCAATCAGCCCCAGCATTTT. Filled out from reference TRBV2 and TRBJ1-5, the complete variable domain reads EPEVTQTPSHQVTQMGQEVILRCVPISNHLYFYWYRQILGQKVEFLVSFYNNEISEKSEIFDDQFSVERPDGSNFTLKIRSTKLEDSAMYFCASSEVGSNQPQHFGDGTRLSIL.

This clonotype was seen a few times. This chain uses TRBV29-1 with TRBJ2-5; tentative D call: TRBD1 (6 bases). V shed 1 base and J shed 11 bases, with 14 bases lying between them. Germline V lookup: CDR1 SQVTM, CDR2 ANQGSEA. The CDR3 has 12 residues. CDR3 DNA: TGCAGCGTTGAAGCGCCACAGGGATGGCAGTACTTC. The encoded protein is CSVEAPQGWQYF.

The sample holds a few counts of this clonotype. The CDR3 loop reads CASSHHETTDTQYF. In nucleotides, the CDR3 is TGCGCCAGCAGCCACCACGAAACCACAGATACGCAGTATTTT. The rearrangement links TRBV10-2 to TRBJ2-3; D remains unclear. Germline V gives CDR1 WSHSY, CDR2 SAAADI. The CDR3 runs to 14 residues. V gave up 6 bases and J gave up 2 bases, with 12 bases separating them.

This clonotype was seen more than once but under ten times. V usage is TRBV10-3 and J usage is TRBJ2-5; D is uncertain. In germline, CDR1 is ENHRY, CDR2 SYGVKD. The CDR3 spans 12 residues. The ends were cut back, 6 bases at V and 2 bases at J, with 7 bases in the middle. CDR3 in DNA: TGTGCCATCAGGGACGGTCAAGAGACCCAGTACTTC. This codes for CAIRDGQETQYF.

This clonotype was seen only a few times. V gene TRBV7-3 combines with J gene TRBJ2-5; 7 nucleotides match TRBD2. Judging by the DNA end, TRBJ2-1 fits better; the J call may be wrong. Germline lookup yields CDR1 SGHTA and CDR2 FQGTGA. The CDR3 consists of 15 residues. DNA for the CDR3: TGTGCCAGCAGCGCCGGACTAGGGATCGAAGAAGAGCAGTTCTTC. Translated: CASSAGLGIEEEQFF.

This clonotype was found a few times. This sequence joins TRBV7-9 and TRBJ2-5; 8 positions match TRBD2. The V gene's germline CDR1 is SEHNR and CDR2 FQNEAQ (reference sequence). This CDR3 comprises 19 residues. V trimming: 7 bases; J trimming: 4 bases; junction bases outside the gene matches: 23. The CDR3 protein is CASKRGTGAPTREGETQYF. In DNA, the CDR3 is TGTGCCAGCAAGAGAGGAACAGGAGCACCCACCCGGGAGGGAGAGACCCAGTACTTC.

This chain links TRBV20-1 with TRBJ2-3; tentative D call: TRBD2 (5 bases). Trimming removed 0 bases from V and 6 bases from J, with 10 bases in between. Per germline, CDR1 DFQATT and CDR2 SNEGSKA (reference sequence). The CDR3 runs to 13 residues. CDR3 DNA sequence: TGCAGTGCTAGAGAGAGCGGAGAGGATACGCAGTATTTT. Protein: CSARESGEDTQYF.

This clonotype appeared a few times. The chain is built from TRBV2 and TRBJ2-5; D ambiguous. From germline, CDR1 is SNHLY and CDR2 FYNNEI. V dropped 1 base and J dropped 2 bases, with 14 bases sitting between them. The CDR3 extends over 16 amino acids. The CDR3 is CASSEGQECIQETQYF. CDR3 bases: TGTGCCAGCAGTGAAGGCCAGGAGTGCATACAAGAGACCCAGTACTTC.

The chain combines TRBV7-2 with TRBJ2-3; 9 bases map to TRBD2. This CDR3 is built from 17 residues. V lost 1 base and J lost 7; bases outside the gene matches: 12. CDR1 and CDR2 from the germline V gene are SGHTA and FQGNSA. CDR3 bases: TGTGCCAGCAGCTTAGGGACAGCGGGGGGCAGGCGTTATACGCAGTATTTT. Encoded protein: CASSLGTAGGRRYTQYF.

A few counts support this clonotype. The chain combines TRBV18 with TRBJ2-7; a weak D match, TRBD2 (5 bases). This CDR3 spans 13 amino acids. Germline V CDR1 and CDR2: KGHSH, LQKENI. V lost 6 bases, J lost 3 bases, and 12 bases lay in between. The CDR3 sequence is CASSPTTNYEQYF. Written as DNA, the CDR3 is TGTGCCAGCTCGCCGACTACCAACTACGAGCAGTACTTC.

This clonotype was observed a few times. CDR3: CASSQGRGMKGEQYF. CDR3 DNA sequence: TGTGCCAGCAGCCAAGGGCGTGGGATGAAGGGCGAGCAGTACTTC. The chain has TRBV3-1 and TRBJ2-7; D is uncertain. CDR1 and CDR2 (germline): LGHDT, YNNKEL (reference sequence). The length of the CDR3 is 15 residues. The V end lost 1 base, the J end lost 6 bases, and 16 bases lay between the germline ends.